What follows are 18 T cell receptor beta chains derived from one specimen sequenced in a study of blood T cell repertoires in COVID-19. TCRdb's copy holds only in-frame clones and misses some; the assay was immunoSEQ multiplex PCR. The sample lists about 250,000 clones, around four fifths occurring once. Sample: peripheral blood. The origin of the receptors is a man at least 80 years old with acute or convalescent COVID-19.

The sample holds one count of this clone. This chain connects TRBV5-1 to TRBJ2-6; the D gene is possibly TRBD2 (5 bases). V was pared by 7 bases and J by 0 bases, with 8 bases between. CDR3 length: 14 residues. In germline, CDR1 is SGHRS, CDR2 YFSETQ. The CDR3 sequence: CASESGSGANVLTF. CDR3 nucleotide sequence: TGCGCCAGCGAAAGCGGCTCTGGGGCCAACGTCCTGACTTTC.

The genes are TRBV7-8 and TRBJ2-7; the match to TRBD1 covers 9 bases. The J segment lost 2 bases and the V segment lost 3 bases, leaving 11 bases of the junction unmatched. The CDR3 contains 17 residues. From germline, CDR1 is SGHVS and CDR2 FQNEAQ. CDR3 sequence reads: CASSLGAGTGFTYEQYF. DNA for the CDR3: TGTGCCAGCAGCTTGGGGGCCGGGACAGGGTTTACCTACGAGCAGTACTTC. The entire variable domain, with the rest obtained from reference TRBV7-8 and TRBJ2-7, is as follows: GAGVSQSPRYKVAKRGQDVALRCDPISGHVSLFWYQQALGQGPEFLTYFQNEAQLDKSGLPSDRFFAERPEGSVSTLKIQRTQQEDSAVYLCASSLGAGTGFTYEQYFGPGTRLTVT.

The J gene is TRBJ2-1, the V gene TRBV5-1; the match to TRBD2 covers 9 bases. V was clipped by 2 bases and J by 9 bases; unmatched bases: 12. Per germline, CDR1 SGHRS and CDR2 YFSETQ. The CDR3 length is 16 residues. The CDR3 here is CASSLALSGSGGEQFF. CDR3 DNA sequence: TGCGCCAGCAGCTTAGCACTTAGCGGGAGCGGGGGTGAGCAGTTCTTC.

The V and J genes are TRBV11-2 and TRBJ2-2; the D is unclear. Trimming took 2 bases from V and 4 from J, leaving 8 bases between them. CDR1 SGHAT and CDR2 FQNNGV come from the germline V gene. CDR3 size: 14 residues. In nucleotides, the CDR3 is TGTGCCAGCAGCTTAACTTCGGGCACCGGGGAGCTGTTTTTT. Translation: CASSLTSGTGELFF.

The CDR3 region is CASSGTGLQETQYF. The CDR3 DNA is TGTGCCAGTAGCGGGACAGGCCTTCAAGAGACCCAGTACTTC. This rearrangement joins TRBV19 to TRBJ2-5; TRBD1 aligns across 8 bases. Germline V lookup: CDR1 LNHDA, CDR2 SQIVND (reference sequence). The CDR3 consists of 14 residues. V was pared by 6 bases and J by 2 bases, with 5 bases of the junction left unmatched.

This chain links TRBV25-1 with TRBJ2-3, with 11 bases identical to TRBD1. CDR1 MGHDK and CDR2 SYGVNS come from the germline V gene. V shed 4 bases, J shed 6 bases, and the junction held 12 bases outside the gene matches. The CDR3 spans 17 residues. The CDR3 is CASSAIYGQGAPDTQYF. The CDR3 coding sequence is TGTGCCAGCAGTGCGATATATGGACAGGGGGCCCCCGATACGCAGTATTTT.

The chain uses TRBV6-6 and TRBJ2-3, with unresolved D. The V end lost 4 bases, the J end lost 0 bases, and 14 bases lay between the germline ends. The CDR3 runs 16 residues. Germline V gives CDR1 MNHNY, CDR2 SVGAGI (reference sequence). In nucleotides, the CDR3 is TGTGCCAGCAGTTCCCTCTTTGGAGCGAGCACAGATACGCAGTATTTT. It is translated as CASSSLFGASTDTQYF.

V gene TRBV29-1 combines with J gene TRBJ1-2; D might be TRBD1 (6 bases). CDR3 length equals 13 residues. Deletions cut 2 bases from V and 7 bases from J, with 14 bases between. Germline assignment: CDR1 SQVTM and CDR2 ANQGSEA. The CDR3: CSVEQGDRSGYTF. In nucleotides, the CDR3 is TGCAGCGTTGAACAGGGAGACAGGAGTGGCTACACCTTC.

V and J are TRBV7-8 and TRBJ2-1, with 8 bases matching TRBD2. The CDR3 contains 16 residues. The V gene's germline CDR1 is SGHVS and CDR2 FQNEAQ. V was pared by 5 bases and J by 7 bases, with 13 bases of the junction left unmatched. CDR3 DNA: TGTGCCAGCAGCGGGCTAGCGGGTGGTCAAAGAAATGAGCAGTTCTTC. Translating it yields CASSGLAGGQRNEQFF. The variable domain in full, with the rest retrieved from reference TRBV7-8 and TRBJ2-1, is GAGVSQSPRYKVAKRGQDVALRCDPISGHVSLFWYQQALGQGPEFLTYFQNEAQLDKSGLPSDRFFAERPEGSVSTLKIQRTQQEDSAVYLCASSGLAGGQRNEQFFGPGTRLTVL.

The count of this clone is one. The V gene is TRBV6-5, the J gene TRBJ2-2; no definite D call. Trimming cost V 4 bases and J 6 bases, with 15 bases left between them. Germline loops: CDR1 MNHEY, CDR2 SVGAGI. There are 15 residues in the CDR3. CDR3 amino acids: CASSFTSSSSGELFF. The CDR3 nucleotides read TGTGCCAGCAGTTTTACATCGTCGTCGTCCGGGGAGCTGTTTTTT.

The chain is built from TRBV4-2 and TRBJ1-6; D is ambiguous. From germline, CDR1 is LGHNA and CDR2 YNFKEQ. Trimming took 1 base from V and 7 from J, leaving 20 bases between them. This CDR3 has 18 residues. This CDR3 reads CASSQVAGSRSGNSPLHF. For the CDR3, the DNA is TGTGCCAGCAGCCAAGTCGCGGGCAGCCGGTCGGGGAATTCACCCCTCCACTTT.

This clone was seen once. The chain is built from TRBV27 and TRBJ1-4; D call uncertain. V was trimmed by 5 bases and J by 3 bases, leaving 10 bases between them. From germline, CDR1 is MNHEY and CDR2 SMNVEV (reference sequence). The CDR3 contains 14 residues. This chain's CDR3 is CASSRGSANEKLFF. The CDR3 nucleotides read TGTGCCAGCAGTCGGGGTAGTGCTAATGAAAAACTGTTTTTT.

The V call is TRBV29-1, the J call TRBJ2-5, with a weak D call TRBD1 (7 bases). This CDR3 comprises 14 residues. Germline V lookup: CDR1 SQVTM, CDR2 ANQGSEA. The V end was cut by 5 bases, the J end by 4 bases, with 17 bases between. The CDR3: CSVRQGGGGETQYF. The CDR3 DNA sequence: TGCAGCGTTAGACAGGGAGGAGGAGGAGAGACCCAGTACTTC.

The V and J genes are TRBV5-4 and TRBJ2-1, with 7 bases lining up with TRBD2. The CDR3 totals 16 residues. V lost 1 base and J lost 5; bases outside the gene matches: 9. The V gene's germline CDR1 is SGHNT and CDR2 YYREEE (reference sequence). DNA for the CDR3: TGTGCCAGCAGCTTGCCCCGGGGCGGGACTAACAATGAGCAGTTCTTC. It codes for CASSLPRGGTNNEQFF.

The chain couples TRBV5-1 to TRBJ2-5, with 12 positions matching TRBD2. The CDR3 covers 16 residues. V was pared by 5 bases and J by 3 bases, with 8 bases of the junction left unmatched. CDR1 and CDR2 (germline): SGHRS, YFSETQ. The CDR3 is CASSKSRTSGEETQYF. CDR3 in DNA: TGCGCCAGCAGTAAAAGCCGGACTAGCGGGGAAGAGACCCAGTACTTC.

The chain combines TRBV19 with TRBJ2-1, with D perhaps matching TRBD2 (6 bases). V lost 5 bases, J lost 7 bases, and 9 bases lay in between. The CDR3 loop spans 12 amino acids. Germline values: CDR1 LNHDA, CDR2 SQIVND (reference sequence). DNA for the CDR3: TGTGCCAGTAGTCCCAGCGGGAATGAGCAGTTCTTC. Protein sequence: CASSPSGNEQFF.

The DNA of the CDR3 is TGCGCCAGCAGCTTGACAGACCTGAACACTGAAGCTTTCTTT. As protein: CASSLTDLNTEAFF. V is TRBV5-1 and J is TRBJ1-1; no firm D call. Between the trimmed V and J ends, which lost 1 base and 0 bases, there was a span of 7 bases. CDR3 length: 14 amino acids. CDR1 and CDR2 (germline): SGHRS, YFSETQ.

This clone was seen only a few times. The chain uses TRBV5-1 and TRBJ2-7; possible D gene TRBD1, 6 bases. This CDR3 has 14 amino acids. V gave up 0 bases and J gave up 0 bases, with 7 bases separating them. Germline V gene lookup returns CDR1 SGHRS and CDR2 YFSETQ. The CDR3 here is CASSLEQGSYEQYF. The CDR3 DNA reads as TGCGCCAGCAGCTTGGAACAGGGCTCCTACGAGCAGTACTTC.